A single T cell receptor (beta chain) is shown here with its context. What it binds is unknown. Sequenced by immunoSEQ multiplex PCR; TCRdb stores in-frame clones only, minus some. The sample records 120,000 or so clones, approximately 90% being singletons. The V end was cut by 4 bases, the J end by 6 bases, with 15 bases between. The CDR3 is made up of 15 amino acids. Germline loops: CDR1 SNHLY, CDR2 FYNNEI. These data belong to a study of PD-1 blockade in mismatch repair-deficient tumors. Study-level information: Enrolled about 2013-2017, patients had progressing, pretreated mismatch repair-deficient cancers of 12 types.

Mismatch repair deficiency was confirmed in all patients, by PCR or immunohistochemistry. TCR sequencing covered a few patients who responded to pembrolizumab. Whole-study findings and limits: Rapid post-treatment expansion, then contraction, generally preceding radiologic response, marked tumor-resident clones.

Sequencing was performed on peripheral blood, taken 44 weeks after starting pembrolizumab. The chain carries TRBV2 and TRBJ2-2; maybe TRBD1 (5 bases). The receptor comes from an adult with mismatch repair-deficient cancer. Written as DNA, the CDR3 is TGTGCCAGCAGTGTGAGCCTCGAAGGGGCCGGGGAGCTGTTTTTT. This codes for CASSVSLEGAGELFF.